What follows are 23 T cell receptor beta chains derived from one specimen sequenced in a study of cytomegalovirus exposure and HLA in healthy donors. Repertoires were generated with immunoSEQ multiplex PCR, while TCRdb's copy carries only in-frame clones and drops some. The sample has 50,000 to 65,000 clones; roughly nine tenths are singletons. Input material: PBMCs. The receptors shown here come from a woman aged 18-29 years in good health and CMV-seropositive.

The CDR3 is CASSSLGRNTGELFF. Here the CDR3 DNA reads TGTGCCAGCAGCTCTCTCGGTCGGAACACCGGGGAGCTGTTTTTT. The J gene is TRBJ2-2, the V gene TRBV7-8; D is uncertain. The length of the CDR3 is 15 residues. Deletions cut 4 bases from V and 1 base from J, with 10 bases between. The V gene's germline CDR1 is SGHVS and CDR2 FQNEAQ. The full variable domain, rest sourced from reference TRBV7-8 and TRBJ2-2, is GAGVSQSPRYKVAKRGQDVALRCDPISGHVSLFWYQQALGQGPEFLTYFQNEAQLDKSGLPSDRFFAERPEGSVSTLKIQRTQQEDSAVYLCASSSLGRNTGELFFGEGSRLTVL.

The CDR3 DNA reads TGTGCCAGCAGCCCCCGACAGGGAACCTACGAGCAGTACTTC. The encoded protein is CASSPRQGTYEQYF. The chain is built from TRBV11-3 and TRBJ2-7; 7 bases fit TRBD1. CDR3 length: 14 amino acids. Trimming took 5 bases from V and 2 from J; bases not matched to a gene: 6. The germline gives CDR1 SGHNT, CDR2 YENEEA.

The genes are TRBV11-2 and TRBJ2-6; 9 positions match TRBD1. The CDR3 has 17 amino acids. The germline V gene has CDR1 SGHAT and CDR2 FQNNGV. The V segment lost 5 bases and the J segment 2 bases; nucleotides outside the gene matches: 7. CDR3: CASSPMTGGAGANVLTF. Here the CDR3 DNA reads TGTGCCAGCAGCCCGATGACAGGGGGGGCTGGGGCCAACGTCCTGACTTTC.

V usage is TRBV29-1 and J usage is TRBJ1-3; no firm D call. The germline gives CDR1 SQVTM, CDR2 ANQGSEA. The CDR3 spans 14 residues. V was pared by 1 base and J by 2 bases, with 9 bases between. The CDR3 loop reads CSVEGKGAGNTIYF. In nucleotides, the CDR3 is TGCAGCGTTGAAGGGAAGGGAGCTGGAAACACCATATATTTT.

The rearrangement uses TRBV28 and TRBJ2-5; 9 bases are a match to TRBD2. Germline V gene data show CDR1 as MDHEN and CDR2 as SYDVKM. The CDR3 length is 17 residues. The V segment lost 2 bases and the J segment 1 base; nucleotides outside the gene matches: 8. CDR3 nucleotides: TGTGCCAGCAGTTTACCCCCGGGACTAGCCTTCCAAGAGACCCAGTACTTC. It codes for CASSLPPGLAFQETQYF.

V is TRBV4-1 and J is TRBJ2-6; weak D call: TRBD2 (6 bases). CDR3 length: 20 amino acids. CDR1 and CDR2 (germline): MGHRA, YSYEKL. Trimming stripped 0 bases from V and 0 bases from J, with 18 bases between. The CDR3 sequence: CASSQDYRSGGASGANVLTF. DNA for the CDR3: TGCGCCAGCAGCCAAGATTATAGGAGTGGAGGGGCCTCTGGGGCCAACGTCCTGACTTTC.

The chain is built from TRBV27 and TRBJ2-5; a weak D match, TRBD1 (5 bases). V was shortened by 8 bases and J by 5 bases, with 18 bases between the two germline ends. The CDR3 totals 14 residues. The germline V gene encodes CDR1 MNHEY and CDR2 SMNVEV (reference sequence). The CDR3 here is CASRSDKGFETQYF. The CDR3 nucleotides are TGTGCCAGCCGATCGGACAAGGGGTTTGAGACCCAGTACTTC.

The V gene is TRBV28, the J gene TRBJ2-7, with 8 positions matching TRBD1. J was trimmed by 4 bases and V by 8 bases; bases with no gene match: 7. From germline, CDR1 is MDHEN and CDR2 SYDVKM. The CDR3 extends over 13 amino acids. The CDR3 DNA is TGTGCCAGCCGTGGACAGGGCTATTACGAGCAGTACTTC. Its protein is CASRGQGYYEQYF.

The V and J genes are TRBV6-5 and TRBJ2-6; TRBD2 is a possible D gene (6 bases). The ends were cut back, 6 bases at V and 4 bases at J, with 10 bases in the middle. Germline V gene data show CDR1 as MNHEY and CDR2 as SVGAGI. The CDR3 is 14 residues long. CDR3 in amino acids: CASSVREGANVLTF. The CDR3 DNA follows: TGTGCCAGCAGCGTACGGGAGGGGGCCAACGTCCTGACTTTC.

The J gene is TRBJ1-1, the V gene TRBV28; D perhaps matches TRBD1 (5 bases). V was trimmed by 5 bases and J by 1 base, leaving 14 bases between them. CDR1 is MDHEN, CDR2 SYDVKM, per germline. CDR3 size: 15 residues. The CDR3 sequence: CASSLTDIENTEAFF. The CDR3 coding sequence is TGTGCCAGCAGTCTGACGGACATCGAGAACACTGAAGCTTTCTTT.

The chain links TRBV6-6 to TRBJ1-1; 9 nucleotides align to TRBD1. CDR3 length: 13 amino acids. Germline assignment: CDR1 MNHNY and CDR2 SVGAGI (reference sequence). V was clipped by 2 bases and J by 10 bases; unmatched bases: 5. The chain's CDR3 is CASSYPGQGGAFF. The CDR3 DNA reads TGTGCCAGCAGTTACCCGGGACAGGGTGGAGCTTTCTTT.

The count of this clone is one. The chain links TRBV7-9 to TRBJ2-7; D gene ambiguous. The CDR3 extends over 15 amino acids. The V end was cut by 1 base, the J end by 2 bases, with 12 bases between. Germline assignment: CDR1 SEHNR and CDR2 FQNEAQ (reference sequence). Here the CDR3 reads CASSLDAGATYEQYF. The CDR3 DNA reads TGTGCCAGCAGCTTAGATGCAGGCGCAACCTACGAGCAGTACTTC.

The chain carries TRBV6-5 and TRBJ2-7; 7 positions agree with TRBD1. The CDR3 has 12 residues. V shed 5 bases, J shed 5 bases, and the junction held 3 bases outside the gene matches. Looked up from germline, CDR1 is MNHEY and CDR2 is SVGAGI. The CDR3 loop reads CASSNRGDEQYF. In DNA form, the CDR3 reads TGTGCCAGCAGTAACAGGGGAGACGAGCAGTACTTC.

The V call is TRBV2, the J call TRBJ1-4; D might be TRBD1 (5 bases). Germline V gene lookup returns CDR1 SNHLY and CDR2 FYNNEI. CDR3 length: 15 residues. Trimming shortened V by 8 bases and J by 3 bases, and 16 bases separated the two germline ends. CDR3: CASAAQGWANEKLFF. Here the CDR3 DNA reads TGTGCCAGCGCGGCCCAGGGTTGGGCTAATGAAAAACTGTTTTTT.

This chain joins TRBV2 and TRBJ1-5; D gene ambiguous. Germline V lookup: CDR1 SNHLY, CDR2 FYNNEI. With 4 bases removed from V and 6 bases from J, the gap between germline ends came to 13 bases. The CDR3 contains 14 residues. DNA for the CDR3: TGTGCCAGCAGTGTTGGGCGCGGGAGTCAGCCCCAGCATTTT. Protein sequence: CASSVGRGSQPQHF. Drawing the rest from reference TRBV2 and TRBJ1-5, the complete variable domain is EPEVTQTPSHQVTQMGQEVILRCVPISNHLYFYWYRQILGQKVEFLVSFYNNEISEKSEIFDDQFSVERPDGSNFTLKIRSTKLEDSAMYFCASSVGRGSQPQHFGDGTRLSIL.

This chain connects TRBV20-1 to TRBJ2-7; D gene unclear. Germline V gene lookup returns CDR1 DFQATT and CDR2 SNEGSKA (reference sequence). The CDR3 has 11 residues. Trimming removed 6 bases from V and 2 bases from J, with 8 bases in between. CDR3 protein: CSAQTTYEQYF. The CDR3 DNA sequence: TGCAGTGCCCAGACAACCTACGAGCAGTACTTC.

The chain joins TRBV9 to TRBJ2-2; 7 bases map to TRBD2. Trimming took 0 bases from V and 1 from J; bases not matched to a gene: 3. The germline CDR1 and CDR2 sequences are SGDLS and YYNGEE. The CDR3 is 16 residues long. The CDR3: CASSVEPSGNTGELFF. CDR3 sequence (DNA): TGTGCCAGCAGCGTAGAGCCTAGCGGGAACACCGGGGAGCTGTTTTTT.

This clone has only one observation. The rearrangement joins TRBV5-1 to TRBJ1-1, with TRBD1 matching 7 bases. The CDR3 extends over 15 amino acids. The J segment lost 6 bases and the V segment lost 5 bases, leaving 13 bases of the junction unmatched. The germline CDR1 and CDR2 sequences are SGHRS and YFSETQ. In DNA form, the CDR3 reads TGCGCCAGCAGTCTCGAGTACAGGGGTGTTTCTGAAGCTTTCTTT. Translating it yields CASSLEYRGVSEAFF. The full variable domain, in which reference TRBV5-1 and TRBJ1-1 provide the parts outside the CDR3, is KAGVTQTPRYLIKTRGQQVTLSCSPISGHRSVSWYQQTPGQGLQFLFEYFSETQRNKGNFPGRFSGRQFSNSRSEMNVSTLELGDSALYLCASSLEYRGVSEAFFGQGTRLTVV.

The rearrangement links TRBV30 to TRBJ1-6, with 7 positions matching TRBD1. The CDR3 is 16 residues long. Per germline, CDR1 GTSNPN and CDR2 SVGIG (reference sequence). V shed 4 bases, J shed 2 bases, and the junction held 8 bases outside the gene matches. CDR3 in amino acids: CAWTTIGTAYNSPLHF. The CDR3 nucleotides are TGTGCCTGGACTACCATCGGGACAGCCTATAATTCACCCCTCCACTTT.

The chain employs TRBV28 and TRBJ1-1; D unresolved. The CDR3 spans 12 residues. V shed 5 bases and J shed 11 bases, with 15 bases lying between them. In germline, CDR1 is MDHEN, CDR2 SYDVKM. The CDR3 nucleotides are TGTGCCAGCAGTCCGCCTATCCCGTGGGCTTTCTTT. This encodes CASSPPIPWAFF.

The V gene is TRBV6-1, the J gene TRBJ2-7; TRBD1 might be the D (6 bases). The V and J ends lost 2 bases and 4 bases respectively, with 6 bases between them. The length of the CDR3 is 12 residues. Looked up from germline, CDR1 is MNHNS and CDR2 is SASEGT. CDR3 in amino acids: CASSERGYEQYF. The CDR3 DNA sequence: TGTGCCAGCAGTGAAAGGGGGTACGAGCAGTACTTC.

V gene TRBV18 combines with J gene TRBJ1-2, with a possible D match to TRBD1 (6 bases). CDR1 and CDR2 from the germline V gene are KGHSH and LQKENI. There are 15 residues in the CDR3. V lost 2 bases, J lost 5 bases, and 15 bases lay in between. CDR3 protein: CASSPGSGAGYGYTF. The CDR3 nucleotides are TGTGCCAGCTCACCAGGTTCAGGGGCCGGGTATGGCTACACCTTC.

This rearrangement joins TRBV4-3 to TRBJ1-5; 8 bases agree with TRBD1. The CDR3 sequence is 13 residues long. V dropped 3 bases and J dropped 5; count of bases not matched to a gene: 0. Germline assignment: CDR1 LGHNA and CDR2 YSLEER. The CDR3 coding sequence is TGCGCCAGCAGCCAGGACAGGGATCAGCCCCAGCATTTT. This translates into CASSQDRDQPQHF.